This record looks at one T cell receptor (beta chain) sequence and its context. In the authors' methods: Estimation of nucleated cell counts was performed using reference gene primer amplification. Clones were sequenced by immunoSEQ multiplex PCR, and TCRdb holds only the in-frame ones, with some missing. That table gives V, J and clone size, and the DNA gave D and trimming. The profile shows about 260,000 clones, roughly four fifths of them singletons. The sample belongs to a study of blood T cell repertoires in COVID-19. Study as a whole: Sample material is recorded as cDNA or gDNA derived from T cells, B-cell-depleted T cells, or PBMCs.

CDR1 and CDR2 (germline): MNHEY, SVGAGI. V lost 6 bases, J lost 6 bases, and 10 bases lay in between. This CDR3 comprises 12 residues. The chain combines TRBV6-5 with TRBJ2-3; perhaps TRBD1 as D (6 bases). This TCR derives from a woman aged 80 or over with acute or convalescent COVID-19. The sequenced sample consisted of peripheral blood. CDR3 sequence: CASSSGVDTQYF. CDR3 coding DNA: TGTGCCAGCAGCTCAGGGGTGGATACGCAGTATTTT.